These 6 T cell receptor beta chains share one sample of origin, sequenced in a study of blood T cell repertoires in COVID-19. The method was immunoSEQ multiplex PCR; TCRdb's version includes in-frame clones alone and lacks a portion of them. The sample shows 150,000 to 190,000 clones, 80% of them seen only once. The sequencing input was peripheral blood. The receptors originated from a man in his 60s with acute or convalescent COVID-19.

The chain couples TRBV28 to TRBJ2-7; a weak D match, TRBD2 (6 bases). Trimming cost V 7 bases and J 7 bases, with 17 bases left between them. The V gene's germline CDR1 is MDHEN and CDR2 SYDVKM. The CDR3 is 13 amino acids. The CDR3 DNA follows: TGTGCCAGCACTACTAGCTGGTTTGGGGAGCAGTACTTC. It specifies CASTTSWFGEQYF. Supplemented by reference TRBV28 and TRBJ2-7, the full variable domain reads DVKVTQSSRYLVKRTGEKVFLECVQDMDHENMFWYRQDPGLGLRLIYFSYDVKMKEKGDIPEGYSVSREKKERFSLILESASTNQTSMYLCASTTSWFGEQYFGPGTRLTVT.

This rearrangement joins TRBV7-9 to TRBJ2-7; D may be TRBD2 (6 bases). The CDR3 length is 14 residues. Per germline, CDR1 SEHNR and CDR2 FQNEAQ (reference sequence). V was clipped by 7 bases and J by 0 bases, with 13 bases between them. CDR3 in DNA: TGTGCCAGCACCGGGACTGCAAGCTCCTACGAGCAGTACTTC. It specifies CASTGTASSYEQYF.

This clone appeared once. The gene calls are TRBV5-5 and TRBJ1-1; D uncertain. The CDR3 totals 14 residues. V was shortened by 1 base and J by 3 bases, with 10 bases between the two germline ends. Per germline, CDR1 SGHKS and CDR2 YYEKEE (reference sequence). For the CDR3, the DNA is TGTGCCAGCAGCTTGAACAATGGTTACACTGAAGCTTTCTTT. As protein: CASSLNNGYTEAFF.

The rearrangement uses TRBV27 and TRBJ2-7; D possibly corresponds to TRBD2 (6 bases). CDR1 and CDR2 from the germline V gene are MNHEY and SMNVEV (reference sequence). The ends were cut back, 5 bases at V and 8 bases at J, with 10 bases in the middle. The CDR3 has 11 amino acids. CDR3 nucleotide sequence: TGTGCCAGCAGTCTTGGGGGGAAGCAGTACTTC. As protein: CASSLGGKQYF.

This rearrangement joins TRBV7-8 to TRBJ1-4; tentatively, D is TRBD1 (6 bases). This CDR3 is 20 amino acids long. CDR1 SGHVS and CDR2 FQNEAQ come from the germline V gene. The V end lost 1 base, the J end lost 5 bases, and 26 bases lay between the germline ends. The CDR3 sequence is CASSLEWGQGLRFSNEKLFF. In nucleotides, the CDR3 is TGTGCCAGCAGCTTAGAGTGGGGGCAGGGGCTGCGCTTTTCCAATGAAAAACTGTTTTTT.

This clone was detected a few times. This sequence joins TRBV7-2 and TRBJ2-2; 8 bases fit TRBD1. The CDR3 is 15 residues long. Looked up from germline, CDR1 is SGHTA and CDR2 is FQGNSA. V dropped 1 base and J dropped 5; count of bases not matched to a gene: 3. The CDR3: CASSLGTGWTGELFF. Written as DNA, the CDR3 is TGTGCCAGCAGCTTAGGGACAGGGTGGACCGGGGAGCTGTTTTTT.